This TCR beta chain was sequenced during a study of regulatory T cells in long-lasting Graves disease. Documented time point: newly diagnosed GD, antithyroid drugs for less than 3 months. There was RNA extracted from PBMCs, and the TCR library was made from it. This clonotype has ten or more counts. iRepertoire HTBI primers and Arm-PCR of CDR3 regions built TCR beta libraries. TCRdb reprocessed the multiplex PCR reads with MiXCR, giving one entry per CDR3 protein. The profile shows 350,000 to 550,000 distinct CDR3 sequences, just under 15% of them singletons. The CDR3 contains 12 residues. V was clipped by 5 bases and J by 8 bases, with 9 bases between them. This sample also belongs to another study, concerning T cells in Graves' hyperthyroidism and ophthalmopathy. Per that paper: During a first-round RT-PCR of the TCR CDR3, the HTBI primer set was used.

The sample here was peripheral blood mononuclear cells (PBMCs), taken at new diagnosis, from a patient treated with antithyroid drugs. The chain has TRBV12-3 or TRBV12-4 and TRBJ1-4; D ambiguous. The TCR originated in a woman in her 30s with Graves disease. CDR3 sequence: CASSPGREKLFF. Here the CDR3 DNA reads TGTGCCAGCAGTCCCGGTAGGGAAAAACTGTTTTTT.